This TCR beta chain was sequenced in a study of graft-versus-host responses after intestinal transplantation. Study as a whole: All recipients were given anti-thymocyte globulin induction, and tacrolimus and steroids were then administered for three to four years. Study-level results: Circulating GvH clone levels at their peak were associated with HvG declines (early post-transplant). Across patients carrying graft-donor T cell macrochimerism, allografts held high graft-versus-host to host-versus-graft clonal ratios. GvH clones detected in recipient marrow included some appearing first in ileum or blood.

Assay used: immunoSEQ multiplex PCR; TCRdb lists only in-frame clones, some missing. The table records some 100,000 clones, just under 95% of them present only once. A word on this clone: As yet, its antigen is unknown.

The material sequenced was unstimulated CD8+ T cells sorted from spleen or lymph node cells, taken before transplant. This receptor was identified in a human donor who was the organ donor for an intestinal transplant.

The CDR3 DNA is TGTGCCAGCAGTGAAGGGACTAGCCCTTCCTACAATGAGCAGTTCTTC. Translated, it gives CASSEGTSPSYNEQFF. V and J are TRBV25-1 and TRBJ2-1; 9 bases align to TRBD2. The CDR3 sequence is 16 residues long. CDR1 and CDR2 (germline): MGHDK, SYGVNS. The ends lost 2 bases at V and 1 base at J; junction bases unmatched: 3.